A single sample is the source of the 20 T cell receptor beta chains below, sequenced in a study of persistence of HIV-infected CD4 T cells. Cells were stimulated with overlapping HIV-1 Gag 15-mer peptides. Memory cells lacking CD40L and CD69 with high CD45RO were sorted. The immunoSEQ assay was version 4, run in survey mode. Generated by immunoSEQ multiplex PCR, the TCRdb table keeps only in-frame clones and is missing some. The top ten hold over 15% of the sample, which has tens of thousands of clones, roughly 82% seen once. No antigens are known for them. This sample comprised CD4+ T cells sorted from PBMCs after approximately 19-hour stimulation, obtained from a patient who received antiretroviral therapy. The source of these receptors is an adult woman with HIV who was CMV-seropositive.

This clone was seen only a few times. The V gene is TRBV24-1, the J gene TRBJ2-2, with 8 positions matching TRBD1. V shed 0 bases and J 4 bases; nucleotides not matched to a gene: 6. CDR1 is KGHDR, CDR2 SFDVKD, per germline. The CDR3 length is 17 residues. CDR3 nucleotides: TGTGCCACCAGTGATTTGATCGACAGGGGAAGCACCGGGGAGCTGTTTTTT. It specifies CATSDLIDRGSTGELFF.

The sample holds one count of this clone. The chain combines TRBV24-1 with TRBJ2-7; 8 bases are shared with TRBD1. CDR3 length equals 15 residues. V was clipped by 6 bases and J by 2 bases; unmatched bases: 8. Per the germline V gene, CDR1 is KGHDR and CDR2 is SFDVKD. In DNA, the CDR3 is TGTGCCACCAGTTCCCAGGGGGCTTCGGCCTACGAGCAGTACTTC. It is translated as CATSSQGASAYEQYF.

The rearrangement joins TRBV10-1 to TRBJ1-2, with D maybe TRBD1 (5 bases). The germline V gene has CDR1 WNHNN and CDR2 SYGVQD (reference sequence). Trimming shortened V by 6 bases and J by 8 bases, and 13 bases separated the two germline ends. The CDR3 extends over 12 amino acids. DNA for the CDR3: TGCGCCAGCAGCTCCGACAGAGGGGGCTACACCTTC. Residues: CASSSDRGGYTF.

The gene calls are TRBV5-1 and TRBJ2-3, with D perhaps being TRBD1 or TRBD2 (5 bases each). Germline loops: CDR1 SGHRS, CDR2 YFSETQ. Trimming stripped 4 bases from V and 1 base from J, with 13 bases between. The CDR3 spans 15 residues. CDR3 protein: CASSGDGVGTDTQYF. In DNA form, the CDR3 reads TGCGCCAGCAGCGGGGACGGAGTGGGCACAGATACGCAGTATTTT.

The genes are TRBV27 and TRBJ1-1, with 7 bases aligning to TRBD1. Germline loops: CDR1 MNHEY, CDR2 SMNVEV (reference sequence). V was pared by 5 bases and J by 6 bases, with 6 bases of the junction left unmatched. CDR3 size: 13 residues. CDR3 DNA: TGTGCCAGCAGTAAGAAGGGGGCGGCTGAAGCTTTCTTT. The encoded protein is CASSKKGAAEAFF.

The chain uses TRBV6-5 and TRBJ2-6; no firm D call. V was clipped by 0 bases and J by 1 base, with 7 bases between them. Germline-derived CDR1 and CDR2 are MNHEY and SVGAGI. The CDR3 spans 16 residues. This chain's CDR3 is CASSYSDLSGANVLTF. CDR3 in DNA: TGTGCCAGCAGTTACTCGGACCTTTCTGGGGCCAACGTCCTGACTTTC.

As DNA, the CDR3 is TGTGCCAGCAGCCCCATCCAGCGGGGGGCCACAGATACGCAGTATTTT. Translation gives CASSPIQRGATDTQYF. V usage is TRBV7-8 and J usage is TRBJ2-3, with TRBD2 matching 9 bases. The CDR3 has 16 amino acids. Germline V gives CDR1 SGHVS, CDR2 FQNEAQ. V was pared by 5 bases and J by 2 bases, with 8 bases of the junction left unmatched.

This chain connects TRBV27 to TRBJ2-5; 12 bases fit TRBD2. The germline CDR1 and CDR2 sequences are MNHEY and SMNVEV (reference sequence). The CDR3 is 16 residues long. The J segment lost 7 bases and the V segment lost 6 bases, leaving 12 bases of the junction unmatched. The CDR3 nucleotides read TGTGCCAGCAGATCCACTAGCGGGGGGACCGGAGGGACCCAGTACTTC. It translates to CASRSTSGGTGGTQYF.

The gene calls are TRBV6-1 and TRBJ2-7; D perhaps matches TRBD1 (6 bases). Germline V gene lookup returns CDR1 MNHNS and CDR2 SASEGT. The CDR3 covers 16 residues. Trimming took 3 bases from V and 0 from J, leaving 15 bases between them. CDR3 loop: CASSDHRAAPSYEQYF. The CDR3, as DNA: TGTGCCAGCAGTGATCACAGGGCCGCTCCCTCCTACGAGCAGTACTTC.

The genes are TRBV18 and TRBJ2-2, with D maybe TRBD1 (5 bases). Germline V lookup: CDR1 KGHSH, CDR2 LQKENI. This CDR3 has 14 amino acids. Trimming shortened V by 7 bases and J by 4 bases, and 13 bases separated the two germline ends. In DNA, the CDR3 is TGTGCCAGCTTTCAGGGTTTAAGCACCGGGGAGCTGTTTTTT. Translated: CASFQGLSTGELFF.

The chain recombines TRBV19 with TRBJ1-5, with a possible D match to TRBD1 (5 bases). Trimming cost V 7 bases and J 4 bases, with 17 bases left between them. Germline V gene data show CDR1 as LNHDA and CDR2 as SQIVND (reference sequence). There are 15 residues in the CDR3. The CDR3 sequence is CASTNTGGANQPQHF. In nucleotides, the CDR3 is TGTGCCAGTACCAACACCGGGGGTGCTAATCAGCCCCAGCATTTT.

The chain joins TRBV6-2 or TRBV6-3 to TRBJ2-4; TRBD2 aligns across 9 bases. CDR1 MNHEY and CDR2 SVGEGT come from the germline V gene. This CDR3 comprises 16 residues. The V gene end was trimmed by 4 bases and the J gene end by 7 bases; junction bases not matched to a gene: 11. The CDR3 DNA sequence: TGTGCCAGCAGTTCCCGACTAGCGGAGAGGCGGAACATTCAGTACTTC. This translates into CASSSRLAERRNIQYF.

The chain links TRBV25-1 to TRBJ2-7, with TRBD1 identical over 8 bases. CDR1 MGHDK and CDR2 SYGVNS come from the germline V gene. The CDR3 consists of 12 residues. The ends lost 5 bases at V and 10 bases at J; junction bases unmatched: 7. CDR3 sequence (DNA): TGTGCCAGCAGTATCCAGGGGGCAAAACAGTACTTC. Its protein product is CASSIQGAKQYF.

The J gene is TRBJ1-1, the V gene TRBV7-2; D is ambiguous. The CDR3 totals 16 residues. With 1 base removed from V and 4 bases from J, the gap between germline ends came to 16 bases. Germline V gives CDR1 SGHTA, CDR2 FQGNSA. The CDR3 region has the DNA TGTGCCAGCAGCTTAGTGTCAGGACGGTTGAGCACTGAAGCTTTCTTT. It translates to CASSLVSGRLSTEAFF. The whole variable domain, remainder taken from reference TRBV7-2 and TRBJ1-1, is GAGVSQSPSNKVTEKGKDVELRCDPISGHTALYWYRQSLGQGLEFLIYFQGNSAPDKSGLPSDRFSAERTGGSVSTLTIQRTQQEDSAVYLCASSLVSGRLSTEAFFGQGTRLTVV.

This clone was observed a single time. The chain is built from TRBV29-1 and TRBJ2-1; 8 bases are shared with TRBD2. This CDR3 is built from 14 residues. With 7 bases clipped from V and 10 bases from J, the junction kept 15 bases outside the gene matches. Germline CDR1 reads SQVTM; CDR2 reads ANQGSEA. The DNA of the CDR3 is TGCAGCGCCAAAAAAAGTACTAGCGGCGGGGAGCAGTTCTTC. It translates to CSAKKSTSGGEQFF.

This clone was seen only a few times. The chain employs TRBV2 and TRBJ2-2; perhaps D is TRBD1 or TRBD2 (5 bases each). This CDR3 region has 14 residues. Germline-derived CDR1 and CDR2 are SNHLY and FYNNEI. Trimming took off 8 bases at V and 4 bases at J, with 14 bases between the two ends. The CDR3 spells CASGTGTLTGELFF. CDR3 nucleotides: TGTGCCAGCGGGACCGGGACCCTCACCGGGGAGCTGTTTTTT.

This clone was counted between two and nine times. The rearrangement uses TRBV6-5 and TRBJ1-3, with 8 bases matching TRBD1. V was clipped by 6 bases and J by 8 bases; unmatched bases: 6. The CDR3 covers 13 residues. CDR1 is MNHEY, CDR2 SVGAGI, per germline. The CDR3 region is CASSDRGGDTIYF. The CDR3 region has the DNA TGTGCCAGCAGCGACAGGGGTGGTGACACCATATATTTT.

The chain is built from TRBV21-1 and TRBJ2-6; the table's D gene call, TRBD2, was not cross checked with the DNA. TRBV21-1 is deemed a pseudogene. CDR3 length: 18 residues. The CDR3 protein is CASSIWTPASSGANVLTF. The DNA for the CDR3 is TGTGCCAGCAGCATTTGGACTCCGGCGAGCTCTGGGGCCAACGTCCTGACTTTC.

The gene calls are TRBV2 and TRBJ1-5; D ambiguous. V dropped 8 bases and J dropped 4 bases, with 12 bases sitting between them. CDR3 length equals 13 residues. Germline V gene sequence: CDR1 SNHLY, CDR2 FYNNEI. The CDR3 DNA reads as TGTGCCAGCCAGCAGGACGGGAATCAGCCCCAGCATTTT. It is translated as CASQQDGNQPQHF.

This clone is a singleton in its sample. CDR3 sequence: CASSLGLAGGETGELFF. CDR3 DNA: TGTGCCAGCAGCTTGGGACTAGCGGGAGGAGAGACCGGGGAGCTGTTTTTT. The genes are TRBV5-4 and TRBJ2-2, with 13 bases aligning to TRBD2. This CDR3 has 17 amino acids. Germline CDR1 and CDR2: SGHNT and YYREEE (reference sequence). Losses at the gene ends were 0 bases for V and 5 bases for J; bases not matched to a gene: 4. Full variable domain (missing parts from reference TRBV5-4 and TRBJ2-2): ETGVTQSPTHLIKTRGQQVTLRCSSQSGHNTVSWYQQALGQGPQFIFQYYREEENGRGNFPPRFSGLQFPNYSSELNVNALELDDSALYLCASSLGLAGGETGELFFGEGSRLTVL.